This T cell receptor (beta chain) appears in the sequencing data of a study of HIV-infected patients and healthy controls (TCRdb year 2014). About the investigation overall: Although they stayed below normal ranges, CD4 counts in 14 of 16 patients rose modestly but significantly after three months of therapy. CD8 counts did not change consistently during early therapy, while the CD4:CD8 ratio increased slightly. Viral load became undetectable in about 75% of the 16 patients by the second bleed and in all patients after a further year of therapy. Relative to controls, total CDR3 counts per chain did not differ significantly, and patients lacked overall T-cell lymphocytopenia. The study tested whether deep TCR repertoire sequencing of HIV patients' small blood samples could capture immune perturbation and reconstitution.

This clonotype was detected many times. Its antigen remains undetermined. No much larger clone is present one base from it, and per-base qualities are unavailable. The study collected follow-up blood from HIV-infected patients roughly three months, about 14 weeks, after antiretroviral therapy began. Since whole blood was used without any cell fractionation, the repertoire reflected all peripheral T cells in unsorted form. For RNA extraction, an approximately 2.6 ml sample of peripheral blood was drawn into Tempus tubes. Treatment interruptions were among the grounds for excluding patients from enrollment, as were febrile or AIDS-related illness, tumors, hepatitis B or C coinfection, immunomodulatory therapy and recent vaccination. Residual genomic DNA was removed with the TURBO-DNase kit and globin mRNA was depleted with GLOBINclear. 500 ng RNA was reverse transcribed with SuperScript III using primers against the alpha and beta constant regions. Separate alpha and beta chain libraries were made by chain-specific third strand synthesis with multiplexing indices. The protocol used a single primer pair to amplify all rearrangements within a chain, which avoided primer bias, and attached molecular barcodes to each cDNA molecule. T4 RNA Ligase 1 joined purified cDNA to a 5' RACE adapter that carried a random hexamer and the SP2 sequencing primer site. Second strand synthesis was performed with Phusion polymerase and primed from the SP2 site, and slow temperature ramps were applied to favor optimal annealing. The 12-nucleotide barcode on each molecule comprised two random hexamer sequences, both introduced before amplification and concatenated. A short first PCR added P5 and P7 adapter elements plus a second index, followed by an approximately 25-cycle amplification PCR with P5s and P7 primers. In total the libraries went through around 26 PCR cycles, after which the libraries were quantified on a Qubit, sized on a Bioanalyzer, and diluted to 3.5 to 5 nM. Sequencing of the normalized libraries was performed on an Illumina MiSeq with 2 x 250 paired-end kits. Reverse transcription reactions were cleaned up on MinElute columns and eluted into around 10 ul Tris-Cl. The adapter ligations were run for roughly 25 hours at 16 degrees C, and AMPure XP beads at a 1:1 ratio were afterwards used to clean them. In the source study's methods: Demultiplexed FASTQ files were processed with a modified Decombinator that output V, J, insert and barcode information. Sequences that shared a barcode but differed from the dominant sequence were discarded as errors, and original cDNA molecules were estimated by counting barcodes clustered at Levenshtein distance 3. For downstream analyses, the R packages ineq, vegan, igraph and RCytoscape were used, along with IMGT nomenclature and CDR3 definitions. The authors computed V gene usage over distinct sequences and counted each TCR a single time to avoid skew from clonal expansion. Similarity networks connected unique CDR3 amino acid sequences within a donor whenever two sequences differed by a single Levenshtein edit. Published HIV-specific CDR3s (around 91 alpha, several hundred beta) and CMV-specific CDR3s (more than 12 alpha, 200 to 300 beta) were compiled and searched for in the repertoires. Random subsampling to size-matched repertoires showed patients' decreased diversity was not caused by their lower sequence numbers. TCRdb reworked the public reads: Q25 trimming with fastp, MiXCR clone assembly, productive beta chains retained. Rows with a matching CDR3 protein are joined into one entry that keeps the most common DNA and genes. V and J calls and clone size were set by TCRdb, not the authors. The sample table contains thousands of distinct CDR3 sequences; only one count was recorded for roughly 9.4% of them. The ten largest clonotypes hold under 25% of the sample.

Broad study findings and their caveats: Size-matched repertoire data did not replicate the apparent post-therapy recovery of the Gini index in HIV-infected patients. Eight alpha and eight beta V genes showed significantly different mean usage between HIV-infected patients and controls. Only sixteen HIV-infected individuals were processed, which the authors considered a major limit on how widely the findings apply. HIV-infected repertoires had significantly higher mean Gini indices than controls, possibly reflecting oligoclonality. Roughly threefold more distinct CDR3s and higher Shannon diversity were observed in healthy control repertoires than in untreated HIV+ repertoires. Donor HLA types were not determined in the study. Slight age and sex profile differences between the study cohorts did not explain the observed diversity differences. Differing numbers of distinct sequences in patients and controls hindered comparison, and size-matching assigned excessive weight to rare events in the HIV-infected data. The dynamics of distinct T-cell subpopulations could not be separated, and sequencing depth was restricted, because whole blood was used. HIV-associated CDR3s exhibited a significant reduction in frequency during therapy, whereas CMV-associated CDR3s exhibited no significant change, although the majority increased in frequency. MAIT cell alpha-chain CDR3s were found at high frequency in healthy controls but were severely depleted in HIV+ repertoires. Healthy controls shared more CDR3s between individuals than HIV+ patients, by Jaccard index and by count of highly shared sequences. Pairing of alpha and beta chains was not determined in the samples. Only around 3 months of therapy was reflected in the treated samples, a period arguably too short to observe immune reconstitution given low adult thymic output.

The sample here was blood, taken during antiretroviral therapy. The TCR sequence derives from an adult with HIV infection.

CDR3 region: CAWSTGTSVYNEQFF. The DNA sequence is as follows: TGTGCCTGGAGTACCGGGACTAGCGTATACAATGAGCAGTTCTTC. The receptor chain draws on TRBV30 and TRBJ2-1; TRBD2 aligns with 10 central bases. The germline V end is reduced by 2 bases and the J end by 4 bases; junction bases left unmatched: 5. The CDR3 spans 15 residues, from the cysteine through the phenylalanine. CDR3 DNA only is kept here, 45 bases in frame from base 1. According to the germline V gene (reference sequence), CDR1 reads GTSNPN and CDR2 reads SVGIG.